Detailed here is one T cell receptor (beta chain). These data come from a study of blood T cell repertoires in COVID-19. Study-level background: Samples representing acute and convalescent COVID-19 were sourced from the United States, Italy and Spain. PBMCs, B-cell-depleted T cells, or T cells were the source of the cDNA or gDNA that made up the material.

Trimming pared 4 bases from V and 5 bases from J, leaving 19 bases between. The germline V gene encodes CDR1 SGHRS and CDR2 YFSETQ. The CDR3 loop spans 16 amino acids. In the original workflow: Estimation of nucleated cell counts relied on the amplification of reference gene primers. Repertoires were generated with immunoSEQ multiplex PCR, while TCRdb's copy carries only in-frame clones and drops some. V and J calls and clone size are given by that table; D and trimming were obtained from the DNA. The sample comprises about 140,000 clones, 88% of which are singletons, and more than 1.5% rests with the top ten.

This TCR derives from a woman aged 60-75 years with acute or convalescent COVID-19. Sequences were obtained from peripheral blood. This chain uses TRBV5-1 with TRBJ1-5; perhaps TRBD1 as D (6 bases). The CDR3 coding sequence is TGCGCCAGCAGCCCCGGAGTCGGGCAGGGGCATCAGCCCCAGCATTTT. Its translation: CASSPGVGQGHQPQHF.